This T cell receptor (beta chain) emerged from a study of shared clonotypes between healthy human individuals. Study details: A few men and a couple of women, aged 18 to 49, were donors.

The repertoire was sequenced with immunoSEQ multiplex PCR; TCRdb's copy has only in-frame clones and lacks some. The table has about 820,000 clones, 90% to 95% seen once. Trimming removed 5 bases from V and 6 bases from J, with 22 bases in between. Germline V gene sequence: CDR1 MDHEN, CDR2 SYDVKM. The CDR3 sequence is 16 residues long. Naivety among CD8 cells was defined by CD45RO negativity and positive CCR7 selection, thereby excluding terminally differentiated effector memory CD45RA+ cells. This chain joins TRBV28 and TRBJ1-2, with D perhaps matching TRBD1 (5 bases). Sequences were obtained from naive CD8+ T cells sorted from blood. The source of this sequence is a man under 40 in good health. CDR3 amino acids: CASSITPGGFGNGYTF. For the CDR3, the DNA is TGTGCCAGCAGTATCACCCCGGGGGGTTTCGGGAATGGCTACACCTTC.